The source of this T cell receptor beta chain is a study of Ad26.COV2.S vaccination and SARS-CoV-2 variants (dated by TCRdb to about 2021). At the level of the whole study: Vaccine-arm donors came from COV1001, a multicentre, randomized, double-blind, placebo-controlled phase I-IIa trial of Ad26.COV2.S in healthy adults. Dosing of Ad26.COV2.S was intramuscular, at either 5x10^10 or 1x10^11 viral particles, delivered as one shot or as two shots spaced 56 days apart. TCRbeta repertoire sequencing was used to assess the specificity and breadth of SARS-CoV-2-reactive T cell receptors after Ad26.COV2.S vaccination. The TCR-sequenced set comprised around 30 samples: 19 Ad26.COV2.S vaccine recipients, 5 placebo recipients and 8 SARS-CoV-2 convalescent individuals. Trial participants were randomized into five groups of five: low-dose or high-dose Ad26.COV2.S given once or twice, or placebo on both occasions. Investigators did not know the trial group allocation while performing experiments and assessing outcomes. What the work shows at the level of the full study, not this receptor alone: Ad26.COV2.S recipients had higher spike-specific TCR breadth than placebo recipients (P = 0.0014). After vaccination, substantial breadth of spike-specific CD8+ and CD4+ T cell responses was reported. The study was not powered to compare responses between vaccine doses or regimens. According to the authors, total T cell responses may have been underestimated by the TCR breadth and depth analyses. Non-spike TCR breadth was comparable between vaccine and placebo recipients, consistent with the vaccine containing only spike.

V lost 0 bases and J lost 0 bases; the stretch between them is 16 bases long. Taken from the germline V gene (reference sequence), the CDR1 and CDR2 loops are LNHNV and YYDKDF. The CDR3 contains 18 residues, cysteine and phenylalanine counted. Only the CDR3 DNA is retained, 54 bases long and in frame from the first base. The treatment or condition tag for this specimen amounts to: some 20 received Ad26.COV2.S at low or high dose, single or two shots; several received placebo; per-sample allocation not given. For vaccine and placebo recipients, the sequenced repertoires came from samples collected on day 63 after the first injection. Cohort 1b enrolled 20 to 30 adults aged 18-55 years at a single site in Boston, USA, between 29 July and 7 August 2020. Ad26.COV2.S was a replication-incompetent adenovirus type 26 vector expressing a prefusion-stabilized SARS-CoV-2 spike protein from the original Wuhan strain.

As concerns this clone: Its antigen is currently not known. No much larger clonotype is one base removed from it; base qualities were not supplied.

The immunoSEQ Assay was used to sequence TCRbeta CDR3 regions. After extraction, genomic DNA underwent amplification by bias-controlled multiplex PCR, followed by high-throughput sequencing. Turning to the authors' computational methods: Collapsing and filtering of sequences were performed to quantify the absolute abundance of each unique TCRbeta CDR3 region. T cell fraction was estimated by normalizing TCRbeta template counts to usable DNA, which was measured by amplifying reference genes present in all nucleated cells. Repertoire TCRs were annotated as SARS-CoV-2-specific when V gene, CDR3 amino acid sequence and J gene were exactly matched to a known reactive TCR set. MIRA supplied the reference SARS-CoV-2 TCR set, which was filtered for enrichment in COVID-19-positive ImmuneCODE repertoires so that public or cross-reactive TCRs were removed. Using the MIRA antigens, annotated TCRs were further analysed by specific ORF or by position within an ORF. Breadth was defined as the number of annotated unique rearrangements divided by the total number of unique productive rearrangements, and depth was defined as the summed frequency of the annotated unique rearrangements. Two-sided Wilcoxon rank-sum tests were applied when comparing TCR breadth between groups. Held by TCRdb, this immuneACCESS table contains in-frame sequences only and omits some clones. Under half of the omission traces to an unresolved V gene where checked; the cause of the rest is unknown. That table furnishes V, J and clone size, whereas the DNA furnished D and trimming. This sample gives more than 400,000 clones in total; about 90% of them show up just once. The ten largest clones capture 4.3% of the sample.

The V and J segments used are TRBV15 and TRBJ2-3, with TRBD2 tentatively as D gene (5 bases match). The starting material was peripheral blood, obtained in a trial of Ad26.COV2.S vaccine versus placebo. The receptor's source is a person aged 18 to 59 who received the Ad26.COV2.S COVID-19 vaccine or a placebo. The CDR3 reads as follows: CATSRDSDWATSTDTQYF. The DNA sequence reads TGTGCCACCAGCAGAGATTCGGACTGGGCAACTAGCACAGATACGCAGTATTTT.